The 29 T cell receptor beta chains reported below all come from one sample, sequenced in a study of STAT5B mutations in CD4+ large granular lymphocyte leukemia. Profiling relied on immunoSEQ multiplex PCR, and the TCRdb table lists in-frame clones only, not all of them. The sample shows about 30,000 clones, about four fifths of them seen only once. The sequenced material came from CD4+ T cells from blood buffy coats. These receptors all stem from a human donor in good health.

This chain uses TRBV6-1 with TRBJ1-2; no firm D call. The germline gives CDR1 MNHNS, CDR2 SASEGT. This CDR3 region has 13 residues. V was pared by 4 bases and J by 5 bases, with 11 bases between. The CDR3 here is CASSGEEVYGYTF. The CDR3 DNA sequence: TGTGCCAGCAGTGGCGAGGAGGTATATGGCTACACCTTC.

The chain employs TRBV13 and TRBJ2-5; 9 bases align to TRBD1. With 0 bases clipped from V and 4 bases from J, the junction kept 3 bases outside the gene matches. This CDR3 has 15 residues. Germline values: CDR1 PRHDT, CDR2 FYEKMQ (reference sequence). CDR3 sequence: CASSLGQGARETQYF. The CDR3 DNA reads as TGTGCCAGCAGCTTAGGACAGGGGGCCAGAGAGACCCAGTACTTC.

This sequence joins TRBV7-9 and TRBJ2-7, with D possibly TRBD1 on 7 matching bases. This CDR3 spans 15 amino acids. CDR1 and CDR2 (germline): SEHNR, FQNEAQ (reference sequence). V lost 5 bases, J lost 0 bases, and 14 bases lay in between. The CDR3 DNA follows: TGTGCCAGCAGCCTCTGGCAGGGGGGCTCCTACGAGCAGTACTTC. Translation: CASSLWQGGSYEQYF.

The chain combines TRBV7-2 with TRBJ2-7; 10 bases are a match to TRBD2. This CDR3 spans 16 amino acids. The germline V gene encodes CDR1 SGHTA and CDR2 FQGNSA. Trimming cost V 5 bases and J 3 bases; bases outside gene matches: 10. The CDR3 sequence: CASSLSSSGGYYEQYF. The CDR3 DNA is TGTGCCAGCAGCCTCTCGTCTAGCGGGGGATACTACGAGCAGTACTTC.

V usage is TRBV4-1 and J usage is TRBJ2-2, with D maybe TRBD1 (7 bases). The germline CDR1 and CDR2 sequences are MGHRA and YSYEKL. The CDR3 extends over 14 amino acids. The V end was cut by 5 bases, the J end by 3 bases, with 10 bases between. The DNA for the CDR3 is TGCGCCAGCAGCTTCAGGGGGGACACCGGGGAGCTGTTTTTT. Amino acids: CASSFRGDTGELFF.

This sequence joins TRBV18 and TRBJ2-3; D remains unclear. This CDR3 spans 12 amino acids. Trimming took off 6 bases at V and 6 bases at J, with 10 bases between the two ends. Germline-derived CDR1 and CDR2 are KGHSH and LQKENI. The CDR3 is CASSPPGDTQYF. The CDR3, as DNA: TGTGCCAGCTCCCCCCCCGGGGATACGCAGTATTTT.

The chain employs TRBV5-1 and TRBJ2-7, with D perhaps given as TRBD1 or TRBD2 (5 bases each). Trimming cost V 3 bases and J 3 bases, with 13 bases left between them. Germline loops: CDR1 SGHRS, CDR2 YFSETQ. CDR3 length equals 14 residues. CDR3 in amino acids: CASSSSGQVYEQYF. DNA for the CDR3: TGCGCCAGCAGCTCCTCGGGGCAGGTCTACGAGCAGTACTTC. Complete variable domain (other parts from reference TRBV5-1 and TRBJ2-7): KAGVTQTPRYLIKTRGQQVTLSCSPISGHRSVSWYQQTPGQGLQFLFEYFSETQRNKGNFPGRFSGRQFSNSRSEMNVSTLELGDSALYLCASSSSGQVYEQYFGPGTRLTVT.

This rearrangement joins TRBV19 to TRBJ2-7; TRBD2 is a possible D gene (6 bases). Germline V lookup: CDR1 LNHDA, CDR2 SQIVND (reference sequence). The CDR3 has 13 residues. Deletions cut 7 bases from V and 6 bases from J, with 16 bases between. CDR3 in DNA: TGTGCCAGTAACCCCGCGGGGTCGGGCGAGCAGTACTTC. It codes for CASNPAGSGEQYF.

J is TRBJ1-1 and V is TRBV27, with 8 bases aligning to TRBD1. The CDR3 loop spans 15 amino acids. V dropped 5 bases and J dropped 3; count of bases not matched to a gene: 8. The V gene's germline CDR1 is MNHEY and CDR2 SMNVEV (reference sequence). This chain's CDR3 is CASSPGTGPHTEAFF. DNA for the CDR3: TGTGCCAGCAGTCCGGGGACAGGACCCCACACTGAAGCTTTCTTT.

This clone came up a few times. The chain uses TRBV19 and TRBJ1-5; D unclear. V lost 5 bases and J lost 0, with 11 bases in between. Germline CDR1 and CDR2: LNHDA and SQIVND (reference sequence). The CDR3 extends over 15 amino acids. The CDR3 region has the DNA TGTGCCAGTAGTCCCCCCCACCATAGCAATCAGCCCCAGCATTTT. Residues: CASSPPHHSNQPQHF.

The chain couples TRBV9 to TRBJ1-2, with a tentative D call TRBD1 (6 bases). The CDR3 is 14 amino acids. CDR1 is SGDLS and CDR2 is YYNGEE in the germline V gene. The V gene lost 6 bases and the J gene lost 2 bases, with 14 bases spanning the gap. The CDR3 nucleotides are TGTGCCAGCACCAACAGGGATACGAACTATGGCTACACCTTC. Amino acids: CASTNRDTNYGYTF. The entire variable domain, with the rest obtained from reference TRBV9 and TRBJ1-2, is as follows: DSGVTQTPKHLITATGQRVTLRCSPRSGDLSVYWYQQSLDQGLQFLIQYYNGEERAKGNILERFSAQQFPDLHSELNLSSLELGDSALYFCASTNRDTNYGYTFGSGTRLTVV.

The chain couples TRBV6-1 to TRBJ2-1; TRBD2 aligns across 10 bases. CDR1 is MNHNS, CDR2 SASEGT, per germline. The CDR3 sequence is 15 residues long. J lost 5 bases, V lost 4 bases, and 5 bases had no gene match. The CDR3 nucleotides are TGTGCCAGCAGTGCCTCTCTAGCGGGGGACAATGAGCAGTTCTTC. Amino acids: CASSASLAGDNEQFF.

V gene TRBV7-8 combines with J gene TRBJ2-2; D call uncertain. The CDR3 length is 17 residues. V was clipped by 2 bases and J by 2 bases, with 15 bases between them. CDR1 and CDR2 (germline): SGHVS, FQNEAQ. As DNA, the CDR3 is TGTGCCAGCAGCTTATCCCCCACAGCACCCAACACCGGGGAGCTGTTTTTT. It specifies CASSLSPTAPNTGELFF.

The sample holds a few counts of this clone. The chain joins TRBV4-1 to TRBJ1-2; possible D gene TRBD1, 6 bases. Looked up from germline, CDR1 is MGHRA and CDR2 is YSYEKL. This CDR3 region has 16 residues. V was cut by 1 base and J by 3 bases, with 15 bases left in between. CDR3 amino acids: CASSQVPGHKDYGYTF. The CDR3 DNA reads as TGCGCCAGCAGCCAAGTCCCGGGACACAAAGACTATGGCTACACCTTC.

The chain couples TRBV2 to TRBJ1-2; 8 nucleotides align to TRBD1. CDR3 length: 13 amino acids. Trimming at V came to 2 bases and at J to 8 bases, leaving 4 bases not matched to a gene. Germline V lookup: CDR1 SNHLY, CDR2 FYNNEI. CDR3 bases: TGTGCCAGCAGTGAATCGGCAGGGGGCGGCTACACCTTC. Translated: CASSESAGGGYTF.

The V call is TRBV6-6, the J call TRBJ1-2; TRBD1 matches 8 bases. The V gene end was trimmed by 4 bases and the J gene end by 2 bases; junction bases not matched to a gene: 6. Germline-derived CDR1 and CDR2 are MNHNY and SVGAGI (reference sequence). CDR3 length equals 15 residues. CDR3 sequence (DNA): TGTGCCAGCAGTTCCCGACAGGGGCGAAACTATGGCTACACCTTC. Amino acid sequence: CASSSRQGRNYGYTF.

The J gene is TRBJ2-5, the V gene TRBV5-6; D not resolved. Trimming took off 2 bases at V and 7 bases at J, with 12 bases between the two ends. The germline gives CDR1 SGHDT, CDR2 YYEEEE. There are 13 residues in the CDR3. The CDR3 loop is CASSFARDGTQYF. In DNA, the CDR3 is TGTGCCAGCAGCTTCGCCAGAGATGGGACCCAGTACTTC.

The chain couples TRBV7-8 to TRBJ1-5; TRBD1 is a possible D gene (6 bases). The CDR3 consists of 16 residues. Germline CDR1 is SGHVS and CDR2 is FQNEAQ. Trimming shortened V by 3 bases and J by 4 bases, and 16 bases separated the two germline ends. The CDR3 coding sequence is TGTGCCAGCAGCTTGGGGGAGGGGGGGATAAATCAGCCCCAGCATTTT. Translated, it gives CASSLGEGGINQPQHF.

The V call is TRBV6-4, the J call TRBJ2-7; TRBD2 matches at 10 bases. Germline trimming cut 6 bases from V and 3 bases from J; bases unmatched to any gene: 8. The CDR3 contains 15 residues. In germline, CDR1 is MRHNA, CDR2 SNTAGT. The CDR3 spells CASRTKREGLYEQYF. The CDR3 DNA follows: TGTGCCAGCAGAACCAAGCGGGAGGGCCTCTACGAGCAGTACTTC.

In this sample, this clone turned up a few times. The chain combines TRBV5-1 with TRBJ1-1; D not certain. V was cut by 2 bases and J by 0 bases, with 8 bases left in between. This CDR3 region has 14 residues. Germline lookup yields CDR1 SGHRS and CDR2 YFSETQ. CDR3 coding DNA: TGCGCCAGCAGCTTCGAACCGTTGAACACTGAAGCTTTCTTT. Its translation is CASSFEPLNTEAFF.

This chain joins TRBV6-6 and TRBJ2-5; D gene ambiguous. The CDR3 runs to 12 residues. Looked up from germline, CDR1 is MNHNY and CDR2 is SVGAGI (reference sequence). The germline V and J ends were trimmed by 0 bases and 5 bases, with 4 bases remaining between them. CDR3 nucleotide sequence: TGTGCCAGCAGTTACTCGGGGGAGACCCAGTACTTC. This codes for CASSYSGETQYF.

The chain joins TRBV29-1 to TRBJ2-1; a weak D match, TRBD1 (6 bases). CDR3 length: 10 amino acids. CDR1 is SQVTM and CDR2 is ANQGSEA in the germline V gene. This chain's CDR3 is CGGQHNEQFF. For the CDR3, the DNA is TGCGGAGGACAGCACAATGAGCAGTTCTTC.

V usage is TRBV9 and J usage is TRBJ1-2; 7 positions match TRBD1. The CDR3 is made up of 15 amino acids. The germline gives CDR1 SGDLS, CDR2 YYNGEE. Trimming took 2 bases from V and 4 from J; bases not matched to a gene: 8. The CDR3 DNA sequence: TGTGCCAGCAGCGTCTCCTTGACAGGGAGCTATGGCTACACCTTC. Translated, it gives CASSVSLTGSYGYTF.

V is TRBV5-1 and J is TRBJ1-4; the match to TRBD1 covers 7 bases. The V gene end was trimmed by 7 bases and the J gene end by 0 bases; junction bases not matched to a gene: 6. CDR3 length: 15 residues. CDR1 is SGHRS, CDR2 YFSETQ, per germline. CDR3 loop: CASGTGEATNEKLFF. Written as DNA, the CDR3 is TGCGCCAGCGGTACAGGGGAGGCAACTAATGAAAAACTGTTTTTT.

The V gene is TRBV5-1, the J gene TRBJ2-5; the D gene is possibly TRBD2 (7 bases). V lost 4 bases to trimming and J lost 4 bases, with 14 bases between them. CDR3 length: 14 residues. Germline assignment: CDR1 SGHRS and CDR2 YFSETQ. This CDR3 reads CASSPLGGGETQYF. The DNA for the CDR3 is TGCGCCAGCAGCCCCCTGGGAGGGGGAGAGACCCAGTACTTC.

Only one count was recorded for this clone. The chain employs TRBV2 and TRBJ2-7; perhaps TRBD1 as D (7 bases). Per germline, CDR1 SNHLY and CDR2 FYNNEI. Trimming removed 0 bases from V and 6 bases from J, with 12 bases in between. CDR3 length equals 14 residues. CDR3 DNA: TGTGCCAGCAGTGAAGCCCTCAGGGGGGTCGAGCAGTACTTC. It specifies CASSEALRGVEQYF.

This rearrangement joins TRBV27 to TRBJ2-3, with 8 bases matching TRBD1. V dropped 4 bases and J dropped 4; count of bases not matched to a gene: 10. This CDR3 region has 16 residues. Germline CDR1 MNHEY, CDR2 SMNVEV (reference sequence). CDR3 sequence: CASSSLRTGRPDTQYF. DNA of the CDR3: TGTGCCAGCAGTTCCCTCAGGACAGGGAGGCCAGATACGCAGTATTTT.

The CDR3 loop reads CATSRDYTQGVYGYTF. The CDR3 DNA reads as TGTGCCACCAGCAGAGATTATACGCAGGGGGTTTATGGCTACACCTTC. The V call is TRBV15, the J call TRBJ1-2; TRBD1 aligns across 7 bases. The CDR3 length is 16 residues. After removal of 0 bases from V and 5 bases from J, the junction contained 9 bases not matched to a gene. Germline CDR1 and CDR2: LNHNV and YYDKDF (reference sequence). Supplemented by reference TRBV15 and TRBJ1-2, the full variable domain reads DAMVIQNPRYQVTQFGKPVTLSCSQTLNHNVMYWYQQKSSQAPKLLFHYYDKDFNNEADTPDNFQSRRPNTSFCFLDIRSPGLGDTAMYLCATSRDYTQGVYGYTFGSGTRLTVV.

The V call is TRBV27, the J call TRBJ1-5; TRBD1 might be the D (5 bases). CDR1 and CDR2 (germline): MNHEY, SMNVEV (reference sequence). Trimming removed 6 bases at V and 6 bases at J, with 12 bases between. The CDR3 is made up of 13 amino acids. CDR3 nucleotides: TGTGCCAGCAGGGATCATCAGGGTCAGCCCCAGCATTTT. Protein product: CASRDHQGQPQHF.